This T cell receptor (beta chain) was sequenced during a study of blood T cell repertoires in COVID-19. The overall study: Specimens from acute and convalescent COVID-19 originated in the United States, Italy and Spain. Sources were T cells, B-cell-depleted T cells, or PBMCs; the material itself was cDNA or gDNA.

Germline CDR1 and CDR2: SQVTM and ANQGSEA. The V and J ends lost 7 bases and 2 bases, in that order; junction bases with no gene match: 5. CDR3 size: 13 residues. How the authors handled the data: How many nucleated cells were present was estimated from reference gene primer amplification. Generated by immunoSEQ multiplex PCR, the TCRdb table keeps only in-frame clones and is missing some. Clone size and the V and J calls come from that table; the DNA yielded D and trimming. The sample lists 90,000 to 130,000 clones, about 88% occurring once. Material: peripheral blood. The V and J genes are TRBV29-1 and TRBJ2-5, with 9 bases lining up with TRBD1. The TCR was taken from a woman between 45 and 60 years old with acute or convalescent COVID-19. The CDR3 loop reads CSAGGTGQETQYF. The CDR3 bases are TGCAGCGCTGGCGGGACAGGGCAAGAGACCCAGTACTTC.